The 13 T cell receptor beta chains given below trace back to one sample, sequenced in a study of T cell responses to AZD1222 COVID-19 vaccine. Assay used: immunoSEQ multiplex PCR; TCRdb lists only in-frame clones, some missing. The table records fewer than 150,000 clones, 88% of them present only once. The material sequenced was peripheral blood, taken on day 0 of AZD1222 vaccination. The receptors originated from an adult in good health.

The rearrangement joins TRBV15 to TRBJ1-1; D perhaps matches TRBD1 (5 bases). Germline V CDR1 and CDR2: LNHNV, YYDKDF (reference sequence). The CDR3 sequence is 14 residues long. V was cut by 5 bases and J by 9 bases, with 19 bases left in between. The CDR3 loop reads CATSLSGEGWKAFF. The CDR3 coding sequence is TGTGCCACCAGCCTCTCAGGAGAGGGGTGGAAAGCTTTCTTT.

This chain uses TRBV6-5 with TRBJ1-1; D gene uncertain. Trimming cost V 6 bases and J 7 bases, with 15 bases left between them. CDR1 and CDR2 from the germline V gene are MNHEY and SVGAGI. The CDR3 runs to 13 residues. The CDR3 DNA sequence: TGTGCCAGCAGCCTAGAACCGGGGAGTGAAGCTTTCTTT. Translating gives CASSLEPGSEAFF.

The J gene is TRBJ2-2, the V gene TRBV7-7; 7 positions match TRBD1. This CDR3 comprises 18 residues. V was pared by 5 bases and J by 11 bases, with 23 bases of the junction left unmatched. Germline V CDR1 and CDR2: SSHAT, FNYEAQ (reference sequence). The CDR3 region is CASSPGQLTGGRGRELFF. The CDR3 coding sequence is TGTGCCAGCAGCCCGGGACAGCTTACTGGCGGTCGAGGGCGAGAGCTGTTTTTT.

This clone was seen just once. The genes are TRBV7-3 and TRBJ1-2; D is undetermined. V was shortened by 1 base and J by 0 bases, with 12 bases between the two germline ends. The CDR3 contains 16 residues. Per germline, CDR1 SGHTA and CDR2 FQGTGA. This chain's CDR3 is CASSLMLGRTNYGYTF. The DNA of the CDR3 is TGTGCCAGCAGCTTAATGCTCGGGCGGACTAACTATGGCTACACCTTC.

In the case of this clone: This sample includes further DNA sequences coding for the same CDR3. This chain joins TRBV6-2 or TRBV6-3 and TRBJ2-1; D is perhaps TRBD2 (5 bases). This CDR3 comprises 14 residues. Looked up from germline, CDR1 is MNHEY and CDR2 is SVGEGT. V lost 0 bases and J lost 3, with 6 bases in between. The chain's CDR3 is CASSYSRVYNEQFF. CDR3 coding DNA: TGTGCCAGCAGTTACTCGAGGGTCTACAATGAGCAGTTCTTC.

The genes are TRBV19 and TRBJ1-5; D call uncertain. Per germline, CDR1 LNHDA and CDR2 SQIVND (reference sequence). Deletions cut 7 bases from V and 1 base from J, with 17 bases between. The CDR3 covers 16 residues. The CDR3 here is CASTPGWGGSNQPQHF. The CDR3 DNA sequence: TGTGCCAGTACGCCCGGATGGGGAGGGAGCAATCAGCCCCAGCATTTT.

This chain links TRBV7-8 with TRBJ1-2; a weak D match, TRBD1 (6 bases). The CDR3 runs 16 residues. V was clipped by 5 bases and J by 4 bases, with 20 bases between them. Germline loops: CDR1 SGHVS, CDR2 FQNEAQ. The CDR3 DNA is TGTGCCAGCAGCCCCTTACCCCGACAGGCCGGCTATGGCTACACCTTC. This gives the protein CASSPLPRQAGYGYTF.

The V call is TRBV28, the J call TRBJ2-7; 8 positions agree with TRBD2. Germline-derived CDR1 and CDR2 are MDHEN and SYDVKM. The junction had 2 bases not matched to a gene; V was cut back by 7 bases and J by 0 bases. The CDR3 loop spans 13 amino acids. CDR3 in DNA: TGTGCCAGCAATCGGGAGGGCTCCTACGAGCAGTACTTC. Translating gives CASNREGSYEQYF.

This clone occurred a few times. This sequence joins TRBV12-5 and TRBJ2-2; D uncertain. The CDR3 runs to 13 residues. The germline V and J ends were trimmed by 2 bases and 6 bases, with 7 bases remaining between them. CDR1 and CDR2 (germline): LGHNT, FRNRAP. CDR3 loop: CASGLPKSGELFF. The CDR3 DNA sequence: TGTGCTAGTGGTTTGCCGAAGTCCGGGGAGCTGTTTTTT.

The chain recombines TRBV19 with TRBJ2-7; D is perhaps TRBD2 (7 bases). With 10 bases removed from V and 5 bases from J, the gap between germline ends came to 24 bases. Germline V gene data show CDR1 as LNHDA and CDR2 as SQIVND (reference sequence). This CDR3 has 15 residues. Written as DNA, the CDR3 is TGTGCCACCTCTGCCGTGGGGGGGGCAGGTAACGAGCAGTACTTC. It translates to CATSAVGGAGNEQYF.

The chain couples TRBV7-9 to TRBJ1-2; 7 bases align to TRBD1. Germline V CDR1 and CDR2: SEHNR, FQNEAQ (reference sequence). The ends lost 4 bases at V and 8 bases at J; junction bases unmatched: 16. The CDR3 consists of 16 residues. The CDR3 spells CASSSPRAGQSGGYTF. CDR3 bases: TGTGCCAGCAGCTCCCCGAGGGCGGGACAGTCAGGGGGCTACACCTTC. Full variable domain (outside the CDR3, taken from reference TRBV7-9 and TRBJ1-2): DTGVSQNPRHKITKRGQNVTFRCDPISEHNRLYWYRQTLGQGPEFLTYFQNEAQLEKSRLLSDRFSAERPKGSFSTLEIQRTEQGDSAMYLCASSSPRAGQSGGYTFGSGTRLTVV.

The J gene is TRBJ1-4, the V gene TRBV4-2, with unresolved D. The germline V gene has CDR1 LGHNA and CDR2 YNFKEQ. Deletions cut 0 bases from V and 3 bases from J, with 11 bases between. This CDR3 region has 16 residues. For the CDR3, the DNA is TGTGCCAGCAGCCAAGATCCAGTCGCCGCTAATGAAAAACTGTTTTTT. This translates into CASSQDPVAANEKLFF.

The CDR3 loop is CASSFRLGNRGRAGELFF. In DNA form, the CDR3 reads TGTGCCAGCAGTTTCCGCTTAGGGAACAGGGGGCGGGCCGGGGAGCTGTTTTTT. The chain couples TRBV28 to TRBJ2-2; 9 bases are a match to TRBD1. Germline CDR1 reads MDHEN; CDR2 reads SYDVKM. The junction had 14 bases not matched to a gene; V was cut back by 3 bases and J by 6 bases. This CDR3 comprises 18 residues.